The 15 T cell receptor beta chains below all came from one sample that was sequenced in a study of T-cell memory formation after mild COVID-19. TCRdb reanalysed the 5' RACE reads using MiXCR and keeps one entry per CDR3 protein. Of approximately 410,000 distinct CDR3 sequences in the sample, more than 20% are singletons; the top ten hold around 14%. Sequenced: PBMCs or a T cell subset sorted from them (not recorded which). Receptors originate from an adult woman who had mild COVID-19 (a few samples of this study predate the infection). Cell type and time point are not known.

J is TRBJ2-7 and V is TRBV6-1, with 9 bases aligning to TRBD1. V shed 4 bases and J 1 base; nucleotides not matched to a gene: 8. From germline, CDR1 is MNHNS and CDR2 SASEGT. The CDR3 runs 16 residues. CDR3 DNA: TGTGCCAGCAGTGGACCCGGGACAGGGCCTTCCTACGAGCAGTACTTC. This gives the protein CASSGPGTGPSYEQYF.

The chain is built from TRBV3-1 and TRBJ2-7; D is unclear. Germline V gives CDR1 LGHDT, CDR2 YNNKEL (reference sequence). The V end was cut by 1 base, the J end by 4 bases, with 17 bases between. The CDR3 contains 16 residues. CDR3 sequence: CASSQGYDGSVYEQYF. The DNA for the CDR3 is TGTGCCAGCAGCCAAGGTTACGACGGATCGGTATACGAGCAGTACTTC.

The V gene is TRBV5-1, the J gene TRBJ1-1; D is perhaps TRBD1 (6 bases). This CDR3 contains 14 residues. V shed 4 bases and J shed 6 bases, with 16 bases lying between them. CDR1 SGHRS and CDR2 YFSETQ come from the germline V gene. CDR3 DNA: TGCGCCAGCAGCCCGTCGGAATGGGGGCCTGAAGCTTTCTTT. It translates to CASSPSEWGPEAFF.

The chain joins TRBV13 to TRBJ2-2; 10 bases agree with TRBD2. J was trimmed by 1 base and V by 4 bases; bases with no gene match: 12. CDR1 and CDR2 from the germline V gene are PRHDT and FYEKMQ (reference sequence). This CDR3 has 19 amino acids. CDR3 protein: CASSSPPSSGSENTGELFF. The DNA of the CDR3 is TGTGCCAGCAGCTCCCCCCCCTCTAGCGGGAGTGAGAACACCGGGGAGCTGTTTTTT.

This clonotype occurred a few times. This rearrangement joins TRBV10-3 to TRBJ1-3; 9 bases map to TRBD1. The V gene end was trimmed by 10 bases and the J gene end by 5 bases; junction bases not matched to a gene: 6. The V gene's germline CDR1 is ENHRY and CDR2 SYGVKD. The CDR3 sequence is 13 residues long. The CDR3 sequence is CATRDRGRNTIYF. DNA for the CDR3: TGTGCCACCCGCGACAGGGGGAGAAACACCATATATTTT.

This clonotype was counted between two and nine times. V and J are TRBV12-5 and TRBJ1-2; 7 nucleotides agree with TRBD1. Germline-derived CDR1 and CDR2 are LGHNT and FRNRAP. Trimming removed 5 bases from V and 5 bases from J; junction bases left unmatched: 5. This CDR3 is built from 13 residues. The chain's CDR3 is CASGAGQPYGYTF. CDR3 nucleotides: TGTGCTAGTGGTGCGGGACAGCCATATGGCTACACCTTC.

The CDR3 spells CASSQDGGFNEKLFF. In DNA form, the CDR3 reads TGTGCCAGCAGCCAAGATGGGGGGTTTAATGAAAAACTGTTTTTT. The chain has TRBV3-1 and TRBJ1-4; tentative D call: TRBD1 (5 bases). Between the trimmed V and J ends, which lost 0 bases and 4 bases, there was a span of 9 bases. CDR3 length equals 15 residues. Germline V lookup: CDR1 LGHDT, CDR2 YNNKEL (reference sequence). The whole variable domain, remainder taken from reference TRBV3-1 and TRBJ1-4, is DTAVSQTPKYLVTQMGNDKSIKCEQNLGHDTMYWYKQDSKKFLKIMFSYNNKELIINETVPNRFSPKSPDKAHLNLHINSLELGDSAVYFCASSQDGGFNEKLFFGSGTQLSVL.

The rearrangement joins TRBV2 to TRBJ2-1; D remains ambiguous. The CDR3 sequence is 14 residues long. Germline-derived CDR1 and CDR2 are SNHLY and FYNNEI. Trimming shortened V by 5 bases and J by 3 bases, and 11 bases separated the two germline ends. The CDR3 nucleotides are TGTGCCAGCAGTAGGCGGCAGAACTACAATGAGCAGTTCTTC. It translates to CASSRRQNYNEQFF.

The V gene is TRBV29-1, the J gene TRBJ1-3; 9 bases fit TRBD1. The J segment lost 4 bases and the V segment lost 3 bases, leaving 4 bases of the junction unmatched. Germline V gives CDR1 SQVTM, CDR2 ANQGSEA. This CDR3 is 14 amino acids long. CDR3 in amino acids: CSVEDRGRGNTIYF. The CDR3 DNA reads as TGCAGCGTTGAGGACAGGGGAAGAGGAAACACCATATATTTT.

The CDR3 sequence is CASSDTSRVEAFF. The CDR3 DNA reads as TGTGCCAGCAGTGATACGTCGAGGGTTGAAGCTTTCTTT. This chain connects TRBV27 to TRBJ1-1; D remains unclear. Germline lookup yields CDR1 MNHEY and CDR2 SMNVEV (reference sequence). This CDR3 has 13 residues. V was clipped by 5 bases and J by 7 bases, with 14 bases between them.

This clonotype was detected a few times. The V and J genes are TRBV5-1 and TRBJ2-3, with D unclear. The CDR3 loop spans 14 amino acids. Trimming left V 1 base short and J 2 bases short, with 8 bases between. Germline-derived CDR1 and CDR2 are SGHRS and YFSETQ. The CDR3, as DNA: TGCGCCAGCAGCTTGAGATCAATCACAGATACGCAGTATTTT. Its protein is CASSLRSITDTQYF.

The chain joins TRBV5-6 to TRBJ2-1; 9 positions agree with TRBD1. Losses at the gene ends were 0 bases for V and 4 bases for J; bases not matched to a gene: 5. The CDR3 loop spans 16 amino acids. Germline CDR1 reads SGHDT; CDR2 reads YYEEEE. CDR3 bases: TGTGCCAGCAGCTTGGGACCGACAGGGGGGTACAATGAGCAGTTCTTC. It specifies CASSLGPTGGYNEQFF.

The J gene is TRBJ2-7, the V gene TRBV5-5; D ambiguous. V was shortened by 0 bases and J by 2 bases, with 9 bases between the two germline ends. CDR3 size: 14 residues. CDR1 is SGHKS and CDR2 is YYEKEE in the germline V gene (reference sequence). Here the CDR3 reads CASSLALVPYEQYF. The CDR3 region has the DNA TGTGCCAGCAGCTTGGCGCTGGTCCCCTACGAGCAGTACTTC. The whole variable domain, remainder taken from reference TRBV5-5 and TRBJ2-7, is DAGVTQSPTHLIKTRGQQVTLRCSPISGHKSVSWYQQVLGQGPQFIFQYYEKEERGRGNFPDRFSARQFPNYSSELNVNALLLGDSALYLCASSLALVPYEQYFGPGTRLTVT.

The chain uses TRBV24-1 and TRBJ2-3; D gene unclear. The germline V gene encodes CDR1 KGHDR and CDR2 SFDVKD. The V and J ends lost 7 bases and 0 bases respectively, with 19 bases between them. The CDR3 runs to 17 residues. CDR3 DNA sequence: TGTGCCACCAGCGATCATCGATATGAAACTAGCACAGATACGCAGTATTTT. Translating gives CATSDHRYETSTDTQYF.

The sample holds a few counts of this clonotype. The rearrangement joins TRBV7-8 to TRBJ2-3, with 7 nucleotides matching TRBD1. Germline CDR1 is SGHVS and CDR2 is FQNEAQ. The V segment lost 4 bases and the J segment 0 bases; nucleotides outside the gene matches: 1. This CDR3 has 14 amino acids. CDR3 sequence reads: CASSSDRSTDTQYF. The DNA of the CDR3 is TGTGCCAGCAGCTCGGACAGGAGCACAGATACGCAGTATTTT.